This passage covers 14 T cell receptor beta chains from one sample sequenced in a study of vaccination and CD4 T cells after COVID-19 (dated by TCRdb to 2021 to 2024). The library was prepared using PCR. Sequencing was carried out with an Illumina iSeq 100. Starting from the raw public reads, TCRdb applied fastp trimming at Q25, assembled clones with MiXCR and retained in-frame beta chains. Each CDR3 protein appears once, grouped with its most common genes and DNA. For this sample there are 35,000 to 45,000 distinct CDR3 sequences; more than 35% appear just once. Roughly 5.9% of the sample is taken by the ten largest. Read against the paper, the sample's time point label means: late sampling 161 to 241 days after vaccination in three convalescent patients. Sequencing was performed on CD4+ T cells from blood, taken about 7 months after SARS-CoV-2 vaccination. Receptors were obtained from a human donor who had recovered from COVID-19.

This clonotype has just a few counts. The rearrangement uses TRBV7-3 and TRBJ2-3; TRBD2 matches at 13 bases. Germline V lookup: CDR1 SGHTA, CDR2 FQGTGA. V lost 5 bases, J lost 6 bases, and 8 bases stayed unmatched. The CDR3 extends over 16 amino acids. Here the CDR3 reads CASSMRTSGSFDTQYF. In nucleotides, the CDR3 is TGTGCCAGCAGCATGAGGACTAGCGGGAGTTTCGATACGCAGTATTTT.

V is TRBV29-1 and J is TRBJ2-3; 9 nucleotides align to TRBD2. Germline-derived CDR1 and CDR2 are SQVTM and ANQGSEA. Trimming at V came to 4 bases and at J to 0 bases, leaving 2 bases not matched to a gene. The CDR3 totals 14 residues. DNA of the CDR3: TGCAGCGTTGTTACTAGCGGGAGCACAGATACGCAGTATTTT. Residues: CSVVTSGSTDTQYF.

The chain employs TRBV12-3 or TRBV12-4 and TRBJ1-5; D not resolved. The CDR3 is 16 amino acids. V lost 6 bases and J lost 2, with 17 bases in between. Here the CDR3 DNA reads TGTGCCAGCAGCCGGAATGGGTATTTGGGCAATCAGCCCCAGCATTTT. It is translated as CASSRNGYLGNQPQHF.

The chain has TRBV18 and TRBJ1-2; weak D call: TRBD1 (6 bases). V shed 3 bases and J shed 8 bases, with 16 bases lying between them. Per germline, CDR1 KGHSH and CDR2 LQKENI. The CDR3 contains 14 residues. The CDR3 DNA reads as TGTGCCAGCTCACCCACTCCGGACAGCGGCGGCTACACCTTC. It encodes CASSPTPDSGGYTF.

The chain carries TRBV6-4 and TRBJ2-3; D not certain. CDR3 length: 13 amino acids. CDR1 MRHNA and CDR2 SNTAGT come from the germline V gene. With 8 bases removed from V and 0 bases from J, the gap between germline ends came to 9 bases. CDR3 loop: CASPGNSTDTQYF. The CDR3 nucleotides are TGTGCCAGCCCCGGAAATAGCACAGATACGCAGTATTTT.

The V call is TRBV10-3, the J call TRBJ1-1, with unresolved D. Germline V gene lookup returns CDR1 ENHRY and CDR2 SYGVKD. Trimming took off 2 bases at V and 0 bases at J, with 7 bases between the two ends. The CDR3 totals 14 residues. CDR3: CAISEGTMNTEAFF. The DNA for the CDR3 is TGTGCCATCAGTGAGGGCACAATGAACACTGAAGCTTTCTTT.

This sequence joins TRBV4-1 and TRBJ1-2; D may be TRBD1 (5 bases). In germline, CDR1 is MGHRA, CDR2 YSYEKL. The germline V and J ends were trimmed by 2 bases and 1 base, with 11 bases remaining between them. CDR3 size: 15 residues. The CDR3 coding sequence is TGCGCCAGCAGCCAAACCAGGGCAGGTAACTATGGCTACACCTTC. It yields the protein CASSQTRAGNYGYTF.

The gene calls are TRBV11-2 and TRBJ2-6; D is undetermined. The CDR3 spans 15 residues. Germline V CDR1 and CDR2: SGHAT, FQNNGV. Trimming cost V 6 bases and J 0 bases, with 9 bases left between them. The CDR3 sequence: CASREFGSGANVLTF. As DNA, the CDR3 is TGTGCCAGCAGGGAGTTTGGCTCTGGGGCCAACGTCCTGACTTTC.

This chain joins TRBV20-1 and TRBJ2-7; D is uncertain. Trimming took 3 bases from V and 0 from J, leaving 6 bases between them. The CDR3 loop spans 12 amino acids. CDR1 and CDR2 from the germline V gene are DFQATT and SNEGSKA (reference sequence). CDR3 protein: CSASPNSYEQYF. CDR3 sequence (DNA): TGCAGTGCTAGTCCCAACTCCTACGAGCAGTACTTC.

The chain is built from TRBV20-1 and TRBJ2-7; 7 nucleotides line up with TRBD2. This CDR3 comprises 11 residues. The germline gives CDR1 DFQATT, CDR2 SNEGSKA (reference sequence). V shed 7 bases, J shed 4 bases, and the junction held 4 bases outside the gene matches. Here the CDR3 reads CSGLAGYEQYF. DNA for the CDR3: TGCAGTGGACTAGCAGGATACGAGCAGTACTTC.

V gene TRBV19 combines with J gene TRBJ1-2; TRBD1 aligns across 7 bases. V trimming: 7 bases; J trimming: 3 bases; junction bases outside the gene matches: 2. This CDR3 region has 12 residues. Per the germline V gene, CDR1 is LNHDA and CDR2 is SQIVND (reference sequence). CDR3 DNA: TGTGCCAGTACCGACAGGGACTATGGCTACACCTTC. Translating it yields CASTDRDYGYTF.

In DNA form, the CDR3 reads TGTGCCAGCAGTTTCCTCACAGGGAATCAGCCCCAGCATTTT. It specifies CASSFLTGNQPQHF. The gene calls are TRBV28 and TRBJ1-5; D might be TRBD1 (6 bases). Per the germline V gene, CDR1 is MDHEN and CDR2 is SYDVKM. This CDR3 is 14 amino acids long. Deletions cut 3 bases from V and 4 bases from J, with 10 bases between.

This clonotype was counted a few times. The V and J genes are TRBV20-1 and TRBJ2-7; perhaps TRBD2 as D (7 bases). With 1 base removed from V and 4 bases from J, the gap between germline ends came to 11 bases. The germline V gene has CDR1 DFQATT and CDR2 SNEGSKA (reference sequence). This CDR3 has 13 residues. The CDR3 nucleotides read TGCAGTGCTAGAGCTCGGGGGGCATACGAGCAGTACTTC. Protein product: CSARARGAYEQYF.

This CDR3 is CASSIFLYNEQFF. In DNA form, the CDR3 reads TGTGCCAGTAGTATCTTCCTCTACAATGAGCAGTTCTTC. The rearrangement links TRBV19 to TRBJ2-1, with D unresolved. Germline values: CDR1 LNHDA, CDR2 SQIVND (reference sequence). The CDR3 runs to 13 residues. The V gene lost 3 bases and the J gene lost 3 bases, with 6 bases spanning the gap. The full variable domain, in which reference TRBV19 and TRBJ2-1 provide the parts outside the CDR3, is DGGITQSPKYLFRKEGQNVTLSCEQNLNHDAMYWYRQDPGQGLRLIYYSQIVNDFQKGDIAEGYSVSREKKESFPLTVTSAQKNPTAFYLCASSIFLYNEQFFGPGTRLTVL.